One sample yielded the 15 T cell receptor beta chains listed below, sequenced in a study of T cells expressing NK-cell markers. Reanalyzing the 5' RACE reads, TCRdb keeps one entry per CDR3 protein, without DNA. The sample table includes fewer than 550,000 distinct CDR3 sequences. Sequencing was carried out using blood T cells: a sorted CD56 or NKG2C T cell subset, CD4+ or CD8+ T cells, or bulk PBMC T cells (not recorded which). These receptors all come from a woman aged 45-59 years in good health.

The gene calls are TRBV5-1 and TRBJ1-1; lacking DNA, the TRBD1 call made by TCRdb goes unchecked. The CDR3 spans 15 residues. Germline CDR1 is SGHRS and CDR2 is YFSETQ. CDR3 in amino acids: CASSPPGAVGIEAFF.

The J gene is TRBJ2-5, the V gene TRBV7-2; the D call from TCRdb, TRBD1, cannot be confirmed without DNA. Germline CDR1 SGHTA, CDR2 FQGNSA. This CDR3 comprises 16 residues. This CDR3 is CASSLAGGSKVGTQYF.

This rearrangement joins TRBV5-1 to TRBJ2-3; the D call from TCRdb, TRBD2, cannot be confirmed without DNA. This CDR3 has 17 amino acids. Germline values: CDR1 SGHRS, CDR2 YFSETQ. CDR3 loop: CASSSPTSGGGTDTQYF.

This chain's CDR3 is CASRRGGAGSPNYGYTF. The rearrangement links TRBV6-8 to TRBJ1-2; TCRdb reports TRBD1, a call that lacks DNA to check it against. CDR1 is MNHGY and CDR2 is SAAAGT in the germline V gene. CDR3 length equals 17 residues.

The V gene is TRBV5-6, the J gene TRBJ2-2; the D call from TCRdb, TRBD1, cannot be confirmed without DNA. The CDR3 loop spans 17 amino acids. Germline CDR1 is SGHDT and CDR2 is YYEEEE. This CDR3 is CASSYSLRAAGTGELFF.

The rearrangement links TRBV9 to TRBJ2-2; the TCRdb call, TRBD1, lacks DNA for checking. The germline V gene encodes CDR1 SGDLS and CDR2 YYNGEE. The CDR3 length is 15 residues. The CDR3 loop reads CASSVVAGPSGELFF.

V and J are TRBV20-1 and TRBJ2-1; TCRdb names TRBD2, which stays unverified in the absence of DNA. CDR1 is DFQATT, CDR2 SNEGSKA, per germline (reference sequence). This CDR3 has 15 amino acids. CDR3: CSATRLAGGPDEQFF.

The chain links TRBV30 to TRBJ2-1; absent DNA, TCRdb's TRBD1 call cannot be checked. The CDR3 contains 13 residues. The germline CDR1 and CDR2 sequences are GTSNPN and SVGIG (reference sequence). CDR3 in amino acids: CAWSGTRRSEQFF.

V usage is TRBV27 and J usage is TRBJ1-2; TCRdb reports TRBD1, a call that lacks DNA to check it against. CDR1 and CDR2 from the germline V gene are MNHEY and SMNVEV (reference sequence). The CDR3 runs to 13 residues. CDR3 loop: CASSPGPGRGYTF.

V and J are TRBV30 and TRBJ2-5. This CDR3 spans 14 amino acids. CDR1 GTSNPN and CDR2 SVGIG come from the germline V gene (reference sequence). This CDR3 is CAWSAAPVQETQYF.

The rearrangement links TRBV6-1 to TRBJ2-7; the TRBD1 assignment by TCRdb is unverifiable without DNA. This CDR3 region has 15 residues. CDR1 and CDR2 (germline): MNHNS, SASEGT. CDR3 region: CASSEGAARYYEQYF.

The V call is TRBV7-9, the J call TRBJ2-4; TCRdb picks TRBD1, but there is no DNA to check that call. CDR3 length: 14 amino acids. Germline loops: CDR1 SEHNR, CDR2 FQNEAQ (reference sequence). The CDR3 sequence: CASSSTGEGNIQYF.

V and J are TRBV5-1 and TRBJ2-1; TCRdb selects TRBD2, and the lack of DNA leaves this call unchecked. This CDR3 contains 17 residues. The germline gives CDR1 SGHRS, CDR2 YFSETQ. The chain's CDR3 is CASSPGLPPGAYNEQFF.

The chain employs TRBV5-1 and TRBJ2-1; TCRdb designates TRBD2, a call that cannot be tested without DNA. Germline V gene lookup returns CDR1 SGHRS and CDR2 YFSETQ. The CDR3 totals 19 residues. Here the CDR3 reads CASSFFGLAAVGSYNEQFF.

The chain carries TRBV7-8 and TRBJ1-4. CDR3 size: 15 residues. Looked up from germline, CDR1 is SGHVS and CDR2 is FQNEAQ. The CDR3 protein is CASSDGRTLNEKLFF.